The sequence of this T cell receptor (beta chain) was determined in a study of shared clonotypes between healthy human individuals. Germline V gives CDR1 MDHEN, CDR2 SYDVKM. V shed 5 bases and J shed 9 bases, with 11 bases lying between them. The CDR3 covers 13 residues. For every subset, genomic DNA was evenly distributed across several immunoSEQ plates. Sequenced by immunoSEQ multiplex PCR; TCRdb stores in-frame clones only, minus some. The sample lists roughly 2 million clones, roughly 95% occurring once. All of the donors resided in Nashville, Tennessee, and each was a Caucasian adult. The sample comprised naive CD4+ T cells sorted from blood. As to subset: CD45RA+ positively selected. This TCR was recovered from a man between 18 and 29 years old in good health. This chain joins TRBV28 and TRBJ1-6, with D possibly matching TRBD1 (5 bases). The CDR3 spells CASSQQGSSPLHF. The CDR3, as DNA: TGTGCCAGCAGTCAGCAGGGTTCTTCACCCCTCCACTTT. The full variable domain, in which reference TRBV28 and TRBJ1-6 provide the parts outside the CDR3, is DVKVTQSSRYLVKRTGEKVFLECVQDMDHENMFWYRQDPGLGLRLIYFSYDVKMKEKGDIPEGYSVSREKKERFSLILESASTNQTSMYLCASSQQGSSPLHFGNGTRLTVT.